This T cell receptor (beta chain) originates from a study of T cell changes during pregnancy in multiple sclerosis. The assay was immunoSEQ multiplex PCR, and TCRdb's table has in-frame clones only and misses some. The sample yields about 26,000 clones, 85% to 90% seen once. Trimming removed 6 bases from V and 7 bases from J; junction bases left unmatched: 9. Germline assignment: CDR1 MNHEY and CDR2 SMNVEV (reference sequence). The CDR3 covers 13 residues. Sequenced here: CD8+ T cells from peripheral blood mononuclear cells, sampled in the second trimester of pregnancy. This sequence originates from a female donor with multiple sclerosis, enrolled in a pregnancy study. The rearrangement joins TRBV27 to TRBJ2-7, with TRBD1 identical over 7 bases. The CDR3, as DNA: TGTGCCAGCAGCCACAGGGGTTCGGGAGAGCAGTACTTC. Its translation: CASSHRGSGEQYF.